This T cell receptor beta chain originates from a study of cytomegalovirus exposure and HLA in healthy donors. General observations from the study: A likely sequencing artifact accounted for one observed cluster of highly shared sequence variants.

Comment on this clone: What it recognizes is unknown.

The CDR3 has 16 amino acids. V was shortened by 1 base and J by 5 bases, with 12 bases between the two germline ends. Germline V gives CDR1 MDHEN, CDR2 SYDVKM. The study sampled nominally healthy donors, though unrecorded immune exposures were likely. 60 Vbeta and 13 Jbeta primers were used in PCR. Libraries were prepared by immunoSEQ multiplex PCR; TCRdb keeps only in-frame clonotypes and omits some of them. Of over 85,000 clones listed, 81% were seen once; the top ten hold under 5.5%. The TCR was taken from a middle-aged man in good health and CMV-seropositive. The sample was PBMCs. The chain uses TRBV28 and TRBJ1-6, with a possible D match to TRBD1 (5 bases). In DNA, the CDR3 is TGTGCCAGCAGTTTATTTCGGGGACTGAATAATTCACCCCTCCACTTT. Translating it yields CASSLFRGLNNSPLHF. The full variable domain, its missing parts supplied by reference TRBV28 and TRBJ1-6, is DVKVTQSSRYLVKRTGEKVFLECVQDMDHENMFWYRQDPGLGLRLIYFSYDVKMKEKGDIPEGYSVSREKKERFSLILESASTNQTSMYLCASSLFRGLNNSPLHFGNGTRLTVT.